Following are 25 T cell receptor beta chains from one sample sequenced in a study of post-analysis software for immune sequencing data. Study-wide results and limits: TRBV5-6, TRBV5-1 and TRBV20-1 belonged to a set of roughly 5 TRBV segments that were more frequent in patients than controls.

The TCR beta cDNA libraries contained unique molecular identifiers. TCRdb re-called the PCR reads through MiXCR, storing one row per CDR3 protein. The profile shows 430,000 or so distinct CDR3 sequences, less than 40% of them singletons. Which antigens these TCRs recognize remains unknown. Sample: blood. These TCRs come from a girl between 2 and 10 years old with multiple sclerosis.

The CDR3 region is CASSYSMGLAGAVFYEQYF. Here the CDR3 DNA reads TGTGCCAGCAGTTACTCGATGGGACTAGCGGGGGCGGTGTTCTACGAGCAGTACTTC. The J gene is TRBJ2-5, the V gene TRBV6-2 or TRBV6-3; 14 bases agree with TRBD2. The DNA end lines up better with TRBJ2-7; the J call may be wrong. CDR1 and CDR2 from the germline V gene are MNHEY and SVGEGT. The CDR3 loop spans 19 amino acids.

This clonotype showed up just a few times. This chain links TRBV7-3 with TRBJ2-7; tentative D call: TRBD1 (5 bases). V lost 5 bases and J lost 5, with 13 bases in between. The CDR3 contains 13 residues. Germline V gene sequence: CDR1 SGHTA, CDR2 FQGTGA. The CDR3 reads CASSRAGFHEQYF. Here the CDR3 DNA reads TGTGCCAGCAGCCGGGCAGGGTTCCACGAGCAGTACTTC.

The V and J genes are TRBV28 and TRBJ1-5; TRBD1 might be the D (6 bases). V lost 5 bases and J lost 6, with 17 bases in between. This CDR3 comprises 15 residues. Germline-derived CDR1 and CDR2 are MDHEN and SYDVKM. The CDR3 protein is CASSPPEGEVQPQHF. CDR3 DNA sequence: TGTGCCAGCAGTCCCCCGGAGGGGGAGGTTCAGCCCCAGCATTTT.

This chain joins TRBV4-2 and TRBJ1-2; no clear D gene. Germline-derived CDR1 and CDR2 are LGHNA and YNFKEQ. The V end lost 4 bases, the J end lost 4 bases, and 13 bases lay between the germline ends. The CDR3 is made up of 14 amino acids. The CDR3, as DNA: TGTGCCAGCAGCCCTGTCGAGGTTAGCTATGGCTACACCTTC. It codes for CASSPVEVSYGYTF.

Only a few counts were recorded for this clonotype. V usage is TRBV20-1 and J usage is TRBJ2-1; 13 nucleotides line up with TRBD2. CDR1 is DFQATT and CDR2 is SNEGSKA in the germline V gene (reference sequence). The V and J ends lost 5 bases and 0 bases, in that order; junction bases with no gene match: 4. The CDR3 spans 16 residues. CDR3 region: CSARTSGGSSYNEQFF. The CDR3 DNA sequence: TGCAGTGCTCGGACTAGCGGGGGATCCTCCTACAATGAGCAGTTCTTC.

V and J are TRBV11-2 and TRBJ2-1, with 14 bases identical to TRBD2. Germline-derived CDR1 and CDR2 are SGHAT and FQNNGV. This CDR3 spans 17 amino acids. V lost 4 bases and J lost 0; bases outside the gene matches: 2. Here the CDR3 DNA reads TGTGCCAGCAGCTGGGGACTAGCGGGGGCCTCCTACAATGAGCAGTTCTTC. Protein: CASSWGLAGASYNEQFF. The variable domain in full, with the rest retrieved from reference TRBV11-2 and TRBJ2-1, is EAGVAQSPRYKIIEKRQSVAFWCNPISGHATLYWYQQILGQGPKLLIQFQNNGVVDDSQLPKDRFSAERLKGVDSTLKIQPAKLEDSAVYLCASSWGLAGASYNEQFFGPGTRLTVL.

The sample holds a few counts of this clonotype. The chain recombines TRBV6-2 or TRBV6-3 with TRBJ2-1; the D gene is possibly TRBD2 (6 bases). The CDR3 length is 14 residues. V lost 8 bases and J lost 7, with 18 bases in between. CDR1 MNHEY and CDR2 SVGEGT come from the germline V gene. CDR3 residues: CASLELRAGNEQFF. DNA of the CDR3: TGTGCCAGCCTTGAACTGCGGGCGGGAAATGAGCAGTTCTTC.

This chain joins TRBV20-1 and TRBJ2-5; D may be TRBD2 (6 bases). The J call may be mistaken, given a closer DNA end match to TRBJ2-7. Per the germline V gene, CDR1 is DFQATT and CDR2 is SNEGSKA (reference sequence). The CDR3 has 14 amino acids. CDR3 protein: CSASPHPDGGEQYF. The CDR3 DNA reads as TGCAGTGCTAGCCCCCATCCTGACGGGGGCGAGCAGTACTTC.

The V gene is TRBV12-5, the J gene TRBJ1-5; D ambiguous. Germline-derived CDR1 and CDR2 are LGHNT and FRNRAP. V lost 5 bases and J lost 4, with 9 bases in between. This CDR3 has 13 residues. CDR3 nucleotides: TGTGCTAGTGGTAAAACTCCGAATCAGCCCCAGCATTTT. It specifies CASGKTPNQPQHF.

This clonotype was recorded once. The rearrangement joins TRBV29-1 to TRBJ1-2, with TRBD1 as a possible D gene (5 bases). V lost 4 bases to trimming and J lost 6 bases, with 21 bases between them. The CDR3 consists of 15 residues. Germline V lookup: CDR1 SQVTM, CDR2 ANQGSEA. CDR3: CSVVPREGQGDGYTF. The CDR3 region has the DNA TGCAGCGTTGTCCCGAGGGAGGGGCAGGGCGATGGCTACACCTTC.

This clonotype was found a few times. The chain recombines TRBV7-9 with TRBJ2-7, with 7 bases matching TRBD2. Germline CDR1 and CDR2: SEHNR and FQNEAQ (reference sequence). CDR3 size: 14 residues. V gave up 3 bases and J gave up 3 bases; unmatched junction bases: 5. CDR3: CASSFDGGSYEQYF. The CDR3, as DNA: TGTGCCAGCAGCTTTGACGGGGGGAGCTACGAGCAGTACTTC. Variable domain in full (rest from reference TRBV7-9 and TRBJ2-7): DTGVSQNPRHKITKRGQNVTFRCDPISEHNRLYWYRQTLGQGPEFLTYFQNEAQLEKSRLLSDRFSAERPKGSFSTLEIQRTEQGDSAMYLCASSFDGGSYEQYFGPGTRLTVT.

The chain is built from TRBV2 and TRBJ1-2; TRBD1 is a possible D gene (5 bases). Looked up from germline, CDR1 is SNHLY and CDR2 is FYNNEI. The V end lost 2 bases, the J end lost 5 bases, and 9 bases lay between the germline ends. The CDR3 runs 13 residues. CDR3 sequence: CASSELGEYGYTF. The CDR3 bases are TGTGCCAGCAGTGAACTGGGGGAATATGGCTACACCTTC.

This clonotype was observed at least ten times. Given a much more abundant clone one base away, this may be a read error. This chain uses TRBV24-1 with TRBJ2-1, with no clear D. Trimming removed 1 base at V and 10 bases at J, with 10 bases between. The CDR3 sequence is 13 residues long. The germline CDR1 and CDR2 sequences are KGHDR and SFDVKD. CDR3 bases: TGTGCCACCAGTGATTTCCTTAGATCAGAGCAGTTCTTC. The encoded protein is CATSDFLRSEQFF.

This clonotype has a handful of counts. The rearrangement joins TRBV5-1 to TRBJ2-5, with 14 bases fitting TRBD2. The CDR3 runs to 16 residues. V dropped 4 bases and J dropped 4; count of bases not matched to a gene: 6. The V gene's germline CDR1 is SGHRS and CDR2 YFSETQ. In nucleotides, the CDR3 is TGCGCCAGCAGCATCCGACTAGCGGGAGGGATAGAGACCCAGTACTTC. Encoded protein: CASSIRLAGGIETQYF. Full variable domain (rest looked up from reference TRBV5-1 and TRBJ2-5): KAGVTQTPRYLIKTRGQQVTLSCSPISGHRSVSWYQQTPGQGLQFLFEYFSETQRNKGNFPGRFSGRQFSNSRSEMNVSTLELGDSALYLCASSIRLAGGIETQYFGPGTRLLVL.

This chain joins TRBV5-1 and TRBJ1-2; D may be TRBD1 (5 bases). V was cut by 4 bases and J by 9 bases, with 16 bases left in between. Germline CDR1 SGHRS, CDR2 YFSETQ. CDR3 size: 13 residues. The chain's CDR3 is CASSHQGRDSYTF. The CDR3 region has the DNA TGCGCCAGCAGCCACCAGGGTCGGGATAGCTACACCTTC. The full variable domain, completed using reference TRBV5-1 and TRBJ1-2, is KAGVTQTPRYLIKTRGQQVTLSCSPISGHRSVSWYQQTPGQGLQFLFEYFSETQRNKGNFPGRFSGRQFSNSRSEMNVSTLELGDSALYLCASSHQGRDSYTFGSGTRLTVV.

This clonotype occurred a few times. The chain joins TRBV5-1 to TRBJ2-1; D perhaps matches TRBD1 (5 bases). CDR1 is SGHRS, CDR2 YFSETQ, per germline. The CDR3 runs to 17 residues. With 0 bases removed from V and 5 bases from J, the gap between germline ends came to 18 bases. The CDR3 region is CASSLAFPGNLDNEQFF. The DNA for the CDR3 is TGCGCCAGCAGCTTGGCCTTCCCAGGGAATTTGGACAATGAGCAGTTCTTC. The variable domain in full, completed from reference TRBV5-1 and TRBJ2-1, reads KAGVTQTPRYLIKTRGQQVTLSCSPISGHRSVSWYQQTPGQGLQFLFEYFSETQRNKGNFPGRFSGRQFSNSRSEMNVSTLELGDSALYLCASSLAFPGNLDNEQFFGPGTRLTVL.

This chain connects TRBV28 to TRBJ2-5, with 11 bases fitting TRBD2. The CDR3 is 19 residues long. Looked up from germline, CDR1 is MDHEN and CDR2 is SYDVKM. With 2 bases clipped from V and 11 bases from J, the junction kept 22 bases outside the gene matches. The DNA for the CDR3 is TGTGCCAGCAGTTTAACTTTTTTCCGACTAGCGGGACTCGACAACGGGCAGTACTTC. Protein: CASSLTFFRLAGLDNGQYF.

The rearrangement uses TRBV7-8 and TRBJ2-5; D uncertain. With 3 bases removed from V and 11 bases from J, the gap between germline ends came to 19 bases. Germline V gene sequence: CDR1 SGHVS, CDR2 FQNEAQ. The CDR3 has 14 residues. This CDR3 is CASSLLIKLPEQYF. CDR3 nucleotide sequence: TGTGCCAGCAGCTTGCTAATTAAACTCCCAGAGCAGTACTTC.

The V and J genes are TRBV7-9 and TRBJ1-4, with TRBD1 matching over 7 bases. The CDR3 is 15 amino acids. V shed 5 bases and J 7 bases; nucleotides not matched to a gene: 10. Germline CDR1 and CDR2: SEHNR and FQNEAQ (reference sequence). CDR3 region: CASSRTRQGREKLFF. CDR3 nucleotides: TGTGCCAGCAGCCGAACCCGACAGGGACGTGAAAAACTGTTTTTT.

The CDR3 sequence: CASSAWSGPDPDTQYF. Written as DNA, the CDR3 is TGTGCCAGCAGTGCTTGGAGCGGGCCCGATCCAGATACGCAGTATTTT. This chain connects TRBV25-1 to TRBJ2-3, with D maybe TRBD2 (6 bases). Germline loops: CDR1 MGHDK, CDR2 SYGVNS. The CDR3 runs to 16 residues. V lost 4 bases and J lost 4, with 18 bases in between.

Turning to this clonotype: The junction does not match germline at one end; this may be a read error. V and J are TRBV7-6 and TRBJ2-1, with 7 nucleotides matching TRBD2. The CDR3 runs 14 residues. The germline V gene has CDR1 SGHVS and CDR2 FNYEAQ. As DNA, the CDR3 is TGTGCCAGCAGCCTAGCGGACCCCTACAATGAGCAGTTCTTC. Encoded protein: CASSLADPYNEQFF.

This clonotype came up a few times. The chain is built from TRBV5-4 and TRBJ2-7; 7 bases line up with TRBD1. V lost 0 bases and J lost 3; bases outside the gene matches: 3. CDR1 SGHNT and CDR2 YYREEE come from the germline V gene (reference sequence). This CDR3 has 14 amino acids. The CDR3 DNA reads TGTGCCAGCAGCTTGGAAGGGGGCATCTACGAGCAGTACTTC. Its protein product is CASSLEGGIYEQYF.

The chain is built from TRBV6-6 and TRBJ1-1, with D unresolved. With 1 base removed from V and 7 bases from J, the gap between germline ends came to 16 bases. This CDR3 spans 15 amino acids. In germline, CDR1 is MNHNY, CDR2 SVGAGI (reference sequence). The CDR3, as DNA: TGTGCCAGCAGTTACTTCCAGTTGAACAAGTTTGAAGCTTTCTTT. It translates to CASSYFQLNKFEAFF.

CDR3 residues: CASSFYPGLGRDTQYF. In DNA form, the CDR3 reads TGTGCCAGCAGCTTCTACCCGGGACTGGGGAGAGATACGCAGTATTTT. J is TRBJ2-3 and V is TRBV6-6; D possibly corresponds to TRBD2 (6 bases). The CDR3 runs to 16 residues. Germline assignment: CDR1 MNHNY and CDR2 SVGAGI (reference sequence). Trimming removed 6 bases from V and 5 bases from J, with 21 bases in between.

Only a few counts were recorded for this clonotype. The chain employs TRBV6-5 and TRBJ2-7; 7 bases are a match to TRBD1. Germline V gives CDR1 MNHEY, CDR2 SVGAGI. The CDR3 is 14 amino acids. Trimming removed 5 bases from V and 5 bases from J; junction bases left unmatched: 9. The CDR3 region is CASSKRQGYDEQYF. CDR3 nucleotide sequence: TGTGCCAGCAGTAAGAGACAGGGCTATGACGAGCAGTACTTC.